This T cell receptor (beta chain) was obtained from a study of cytomegalovirus exposure and HLA in healthy donors. Study-level background: As an earlier analysis found, some 180 million T cells yielded around 110 million unique TCR beta sequences.

In regard to this clone: Its antigen is currently unknown.

Broader study findings: In a later analysis, DRB1 alleles had the most associated TCRs; HLA-C alleles the fewest. Investigators reported approximately 170 TCR beta chains as tied to cytomegalovirus. Later analysis reportedly placed an Asian-associated ancestry cluster below the roughly 640-donor mean in N-insertions.

The germline V gene encodes CDR1 SGHVS and CDR2 FNYEAQ. The V gene end was trimmed by 5 bases and the J gene end by 4 bases; junction bases not matched to a gene: 12. The CDR3 spans 16 residues. The PCR had 60 Vbeta and 13 Jbeta primers. TCRdb's copy holds only in-frame clones and misses some; the assay was immunoSEQ multiplex PCR. In the table there are 98,000 or so clones, more than 75% of which are singletons. The TCR sequence derives from a human donor in good health. V is TRBV7-6 and J is TRBJ2-7; 9 positions match TRBD2. Sequenced material: PBMCs. CDR3 sequence: CASSPLAGSGRYEQYF. The CDR3 DNA reads TGTGCCAGCAGCCCGCTAGCGGGGTCGGGTCGGTACGAGCAGTACTTC.